The present T cell receptor (beta chain) was sequenced within a study of CD8 T cells in ankylosing spondylitis. Points from the study as a whole: Prior literature has documented some motif variants in synovial fluid and blood from reactive arthritis. One TCR beta motif, made up of under ten highly homologous variants, appeared characteristic of ankylosing spondylitis blood. Clones linked to the disease showed a CD8+ phenotype. They occurred at relatively low frequencies in peripheral blood.

The V gene's germline CDR1 is ENHRY and CDR2 SYGVKD. V gave up 0 bases and J gave up 4 bases, with 16 bases separating them. CDR3 length equals 17 residues. Only a few counts were recorded for this clonotype. Its matching antigen is unknown. Molecular-barcoded quantitative 5'-RACE produced these TCR beta libraries. TCRdb re-analysed the 5' RACE reads in MiXCR, keeping a single row per CDR3 protein. The repertoire consists of more than 400,000 distinct CDR3 sequences, with approximately 5.3% occurring once and the leading ten covering roughly 3.3%. This chain uses TRBV10-3 with TRBJ2-1; D possibly matches TRBD1 or TRBD2 (6 bases each). The sample taken for sequencing was blood, either unsorted or a sorted T cell fraction (not recorded which). The sequence derives from a male donor with ankylosing spondylitis. The CDR3 DNA follows: TGTGCCATCAGTGAGTCCTCGGGGGCTACCGTATACAATGAGCAGTTCTTC. This codes for CAISESSGATVYNEQFF.